This T cell receptor beta chain was sequenced during a study of CD8+ T cells in alopecia areata. Turning to the study itself: Dosing spanned 6 to 18 months on tofacitinib, then 6 months off drug.

Notes on the study in general: As there was one nonresponder, how baseline CD8+ expansion relates to response remains uncertain.

Stated treatment: oral pan-JAK inhibitor, 5-10 mg twice daily. Peripheral blood, together with lesional scalp punch biopsies, was collected from alopecia areata patients. With respect to this clone: Antigen: not known.

cDNA reverse transcribed from extracted RNA served as the sequencing template. Libraries were prepared by immunoSEQ multiplex PCR; TCRdb keeps only in-frame clonotypes and omits some of them. This repertoire shows some 220,000 clones, under 75% found once; its top ten account for 1.5% to 2%. The receptor comes from a human donor with alopecia areata. The input for sequencing was CD4+ T cells sorted from blood, taken at week 4, from a patient treated with tofacitinib.

The CDR3, as DNA: TGTGCCAGCAGCGAAGACAGGGAGGCGACTGAAGCTTTCTTT. Its translation is CASSEDREATEAFF. J is TRBJ1-1 and V is TRBV9; TRBD1 agrees at 7 bases. The CDR3 sequence is 14 residues long. CDR1 SGDLS and CDR2 YYNGEE come from the germline V gene. V trimming: 3 bases; J trimming: 5 bases; junction bases outside the gene matches: 7.